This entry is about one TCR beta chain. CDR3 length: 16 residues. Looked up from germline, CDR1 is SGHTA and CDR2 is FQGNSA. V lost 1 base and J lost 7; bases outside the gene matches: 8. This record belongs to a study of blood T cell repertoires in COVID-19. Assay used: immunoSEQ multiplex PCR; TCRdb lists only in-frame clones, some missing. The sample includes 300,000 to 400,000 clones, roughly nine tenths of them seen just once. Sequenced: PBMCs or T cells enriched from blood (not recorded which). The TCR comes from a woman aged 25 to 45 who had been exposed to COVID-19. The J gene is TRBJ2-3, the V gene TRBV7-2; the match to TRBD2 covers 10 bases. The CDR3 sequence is CASSLVASGGGNTQYF. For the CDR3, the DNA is TGTGCCAGCAGCTTAGTGGCTAGCGGGGGTGGGAATACGCAGTATTTT.